This TCR beta chain derives from a study of T cell clones after liver transplantation. The germline gives CDR1 SGHTA, CDR2 FQGNSA. The CDR3 runs 15 residues. The V end lost 5 bases, the J end lost 1 base, and 13 bases lay between the germline ends. The assay was immunoSEQ multiplex PCR, and TCRdb's table has in-frame clones only and misses some. This repertoire shows about 75,000 clones, 84% found once; its top ten account for 2.1%. V is TRBV7-2 and J is TRBJ2-3; possible D gene TRBD2, 6 bases. The sequenced sample was CD4+ T cells from blood, obtained around 50 months after liver transplant. The receptor was derived from a human patient who received a liver transplant. Some of the T cells might come from the graft donor. The CDR3 is CASSQEGRGTDTQYF. The CDR3 bases are TGTGCCAGCAGCCAGGAGGGCCGGGGCACAGATACGCAGTATTTT.